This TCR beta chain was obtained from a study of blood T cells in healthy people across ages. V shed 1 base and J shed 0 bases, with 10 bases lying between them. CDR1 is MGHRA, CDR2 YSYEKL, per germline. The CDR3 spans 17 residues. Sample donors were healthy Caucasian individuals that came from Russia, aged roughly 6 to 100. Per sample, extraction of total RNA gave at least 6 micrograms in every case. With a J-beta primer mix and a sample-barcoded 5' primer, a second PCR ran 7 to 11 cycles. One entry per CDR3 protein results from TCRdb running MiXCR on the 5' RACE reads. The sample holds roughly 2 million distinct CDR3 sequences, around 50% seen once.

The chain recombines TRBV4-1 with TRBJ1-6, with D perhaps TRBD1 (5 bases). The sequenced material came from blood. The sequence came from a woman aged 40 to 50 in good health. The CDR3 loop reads CASSQGEGSSYNSPLHF. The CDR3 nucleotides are TGCGCCAGCAGCCAAGGGGAGGGGAGCTCCTATAATTCACCCCTCCACTTT.